The entry that follows covers one T cell receptor beta chain sequence. The germline V gene has CDR1 SGHRS and CDR2 YFSETQ. This CDR3 comprises 14 residues. Trimming stripped 5 bases from V and 0 bases from J, with 9 bases between. Method: immunoSEQ multiplex PCR; TCRdb's copy keeps in-frame clones and lacks some. This table has about 46,000 clones, approximately 91% appearing once. This sample was taken from a study of OX40 agonist ivuxolimab in advanced cancers. This specimen consisted of CD4+ or CD8+ T cells sorted from blood, obtained in a trial of the OX40 agonist ivuxolimab. The V gene is TRBV5-1, the J gene TRBJ2-1, with a possible D match to TRBD2 (5 bases). The sequence was collected from an adult with an advanced solid tumor such as melanoma, head and neck, liver or kidney cancer. The DNA of the CDR3 is TGCGCCAGCAGGGACTTCCCCTCCTACAATGAGCAGTTCTTC. Translation gives CASRDFPSYNEQFF.